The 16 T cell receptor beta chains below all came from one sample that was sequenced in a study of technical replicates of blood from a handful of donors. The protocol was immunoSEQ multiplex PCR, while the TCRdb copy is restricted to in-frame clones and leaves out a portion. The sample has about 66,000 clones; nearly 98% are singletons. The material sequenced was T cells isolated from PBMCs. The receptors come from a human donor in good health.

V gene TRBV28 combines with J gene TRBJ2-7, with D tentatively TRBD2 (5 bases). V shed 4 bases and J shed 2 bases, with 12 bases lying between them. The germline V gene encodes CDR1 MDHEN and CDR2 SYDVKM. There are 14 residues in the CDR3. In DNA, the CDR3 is TGTGCCAGCAGTTCAGCAATGAGGGCCTACGAGCAGTACTTC. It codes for CASSSAMRAYEQYF. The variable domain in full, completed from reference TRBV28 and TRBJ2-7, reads DVKVTQSSRYLVKRTGEKVFLECVQDMDHENMFWYRQDPGLGLRLIYFSYDVKMKEKGDIPEGYSVSREKKERFSLILESASTNQTSMYLCASSSAMRAYEQYFGPGTRLTVT.

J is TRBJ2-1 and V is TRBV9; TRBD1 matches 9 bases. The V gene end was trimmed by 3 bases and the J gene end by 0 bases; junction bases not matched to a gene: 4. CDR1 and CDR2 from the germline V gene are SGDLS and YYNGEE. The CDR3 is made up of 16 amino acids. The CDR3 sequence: CASSAGTGSSYNEQFF. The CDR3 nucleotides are TGTGCCAGCAGCGCTGGGACAGGGAGCTCCTACAATGAGCAGTTCTTC.

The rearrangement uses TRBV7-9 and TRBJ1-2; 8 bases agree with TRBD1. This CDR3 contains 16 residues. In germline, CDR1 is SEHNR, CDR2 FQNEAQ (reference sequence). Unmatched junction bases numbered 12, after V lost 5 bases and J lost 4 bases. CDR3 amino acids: CASSPTPRDRGYGYTF. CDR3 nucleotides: TGTGCCAGCAGCCCAACCCCGAGAGACAGGGGCTATGGCTACACCTTC.

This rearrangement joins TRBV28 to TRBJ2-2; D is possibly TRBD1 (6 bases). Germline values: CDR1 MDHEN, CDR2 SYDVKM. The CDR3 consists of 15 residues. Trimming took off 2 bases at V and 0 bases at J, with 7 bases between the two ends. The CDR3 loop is CASSLRDTNTGELFF. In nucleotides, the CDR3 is TGTGCCAGCAGTTTAAGGGACACGAACACCGGGGAGCTGTTTTTT.

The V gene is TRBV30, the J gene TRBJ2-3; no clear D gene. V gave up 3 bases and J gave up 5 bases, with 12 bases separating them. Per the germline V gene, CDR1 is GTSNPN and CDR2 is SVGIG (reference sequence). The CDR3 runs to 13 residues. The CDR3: CAWRVQSVDTQYF. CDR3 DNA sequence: TGTGCCTGGAGAGTACAGAGTGTAGATACGCAGTATTTT.

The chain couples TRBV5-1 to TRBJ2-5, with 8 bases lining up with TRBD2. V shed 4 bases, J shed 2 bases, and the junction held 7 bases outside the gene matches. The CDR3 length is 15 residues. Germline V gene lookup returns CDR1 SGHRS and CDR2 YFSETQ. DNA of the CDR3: TGCGCCAGCAGCAAATCAAGCGGGAGACAAGAGACCCAGTACTTC. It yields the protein CASSKSSGRQETQYF.

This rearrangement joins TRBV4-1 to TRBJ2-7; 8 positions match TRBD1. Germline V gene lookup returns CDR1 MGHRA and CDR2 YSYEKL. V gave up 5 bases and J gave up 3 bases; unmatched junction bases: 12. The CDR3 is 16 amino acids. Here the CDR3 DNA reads TGCGCCAGCAGCGCAGACAGGGGCAGTTCGAACTACGAGCAGTACTTC. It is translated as CASSADRGSSNYEQYF.

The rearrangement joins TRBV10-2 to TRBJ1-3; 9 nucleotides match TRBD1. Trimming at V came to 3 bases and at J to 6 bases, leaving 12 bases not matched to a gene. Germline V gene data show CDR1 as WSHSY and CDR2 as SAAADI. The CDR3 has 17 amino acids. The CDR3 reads CASSEYWTGAISNTIYF. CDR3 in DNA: TGCGCCAGCAGTGAATACTGGACAGGGGCCATCTCAAACACCATATATTTT.

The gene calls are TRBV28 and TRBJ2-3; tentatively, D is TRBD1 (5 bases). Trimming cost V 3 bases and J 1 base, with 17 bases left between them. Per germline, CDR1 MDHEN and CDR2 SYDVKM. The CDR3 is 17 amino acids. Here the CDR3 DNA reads TGTGCCAGCAGTTTGATTTTCAGGGATGGAGGCACAGATACGCAGTATTTT. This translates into CASSLIFRDGGTDTQYF.

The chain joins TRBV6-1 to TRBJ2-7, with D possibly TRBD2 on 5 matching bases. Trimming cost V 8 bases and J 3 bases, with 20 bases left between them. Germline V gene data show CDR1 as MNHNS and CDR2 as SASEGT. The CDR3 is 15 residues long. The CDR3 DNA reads TGTGCCAGCTCCGGAGACCGGGAATTCGACTACGAGCAGTACTTC. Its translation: CASSGDREFDYEQYF.

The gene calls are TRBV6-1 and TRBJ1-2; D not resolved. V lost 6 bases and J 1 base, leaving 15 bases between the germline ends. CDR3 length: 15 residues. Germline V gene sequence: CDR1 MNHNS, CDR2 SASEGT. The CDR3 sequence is CASRALSGLNYGYTF. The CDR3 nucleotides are TGTGCCAGCAGGGCCCTAAGCGGCCTTAACTATGGCTACACCTTC.

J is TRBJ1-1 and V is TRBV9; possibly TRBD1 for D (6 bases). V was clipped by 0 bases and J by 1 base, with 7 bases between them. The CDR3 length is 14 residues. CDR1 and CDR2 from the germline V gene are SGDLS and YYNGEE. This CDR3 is CASSVEGGNTEAFF. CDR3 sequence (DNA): TGTGCCAGCAGCGTAGAAGGGGGGAACACTGAAGCTTTCTTT.

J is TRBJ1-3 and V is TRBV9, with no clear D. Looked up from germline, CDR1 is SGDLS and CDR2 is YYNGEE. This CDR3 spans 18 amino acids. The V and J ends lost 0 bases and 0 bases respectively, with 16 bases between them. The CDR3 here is CASSVGGNSWISGNTIYF. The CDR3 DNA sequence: TGTGCCAGCAGCGTAGGAGGAAACTCCTGGATCTCTGGAAACACCATATATTTT.

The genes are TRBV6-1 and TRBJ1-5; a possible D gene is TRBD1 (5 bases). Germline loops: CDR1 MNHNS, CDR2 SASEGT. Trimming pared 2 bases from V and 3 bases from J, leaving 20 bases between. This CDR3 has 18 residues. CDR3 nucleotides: TGTGCCAGCAGTGAATTGATCATGGGGGGGAGGTACAATCAGCCCCAGCATTTT. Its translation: CASSELIMGGRYNQPQHF.

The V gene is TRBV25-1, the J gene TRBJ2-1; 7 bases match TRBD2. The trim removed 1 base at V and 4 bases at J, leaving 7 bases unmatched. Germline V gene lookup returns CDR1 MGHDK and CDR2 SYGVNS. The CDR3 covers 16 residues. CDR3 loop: CASSEFAGVGYNEQFF. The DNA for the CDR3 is TGTGCCAGCAGTGAATTCGCGGGAGTGGGATACAATGAGCAGTTCTTC. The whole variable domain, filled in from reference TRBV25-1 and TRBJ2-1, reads EADIYQTPRYLVIGTGKKITLECSQTMGHDKMYWYQQDPGMELHLIHYSYGVNSTEKGDLSSESTVSRIRTEHFPLTLESARPSHTSQYLCASSEFAGVGYNEQFFGPGTRLTVL.

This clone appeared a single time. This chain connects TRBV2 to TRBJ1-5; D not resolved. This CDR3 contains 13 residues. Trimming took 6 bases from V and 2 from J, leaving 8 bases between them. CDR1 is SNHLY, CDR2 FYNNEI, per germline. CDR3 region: CASRGGGNQPQHF. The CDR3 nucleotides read TGTGCCAGCAGGGGCGGGGGCAATCAGCCCCAGCATTTT.